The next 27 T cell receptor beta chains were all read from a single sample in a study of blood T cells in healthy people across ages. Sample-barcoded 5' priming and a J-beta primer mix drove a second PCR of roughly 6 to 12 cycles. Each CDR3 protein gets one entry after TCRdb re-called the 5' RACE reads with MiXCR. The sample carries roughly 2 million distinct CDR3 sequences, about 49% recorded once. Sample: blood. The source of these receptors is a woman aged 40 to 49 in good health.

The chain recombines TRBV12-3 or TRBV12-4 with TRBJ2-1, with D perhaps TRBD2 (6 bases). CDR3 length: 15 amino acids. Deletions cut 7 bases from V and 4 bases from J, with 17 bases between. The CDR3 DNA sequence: TGTGCCAGCACCTCTTGGGACTGGTTGTACAATGAGCAGTTCTTC. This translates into CASTSWDWLYNEQFF.

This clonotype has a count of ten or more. The CDR3 sequence: CSVVRGAGTDTQYF. The CDR3 DNA is TGCAGCGTTGTACGGGGGGCTGGCACAGATACGCAGTATTTT. This rearrangement joins TRBV29-1 to TRBJ2-3, with D perhaps matching TRBD2 (7 bases). The germline V and J ends were trimmed by 4 bases and 1 base, with 12 bases remaining between them. This CDR3 is 14 amino acids long. Looked up from germline, CDR1 is SQVTM and CDR2 is ANQGSEA.

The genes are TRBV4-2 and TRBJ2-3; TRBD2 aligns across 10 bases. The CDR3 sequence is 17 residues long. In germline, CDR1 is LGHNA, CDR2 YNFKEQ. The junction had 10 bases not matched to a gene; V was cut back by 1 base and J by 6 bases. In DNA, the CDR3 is TGTGCCAGCAGCCAAGCAGGAGCGGGGGGGCCGGATGATACGCAGTATTTT. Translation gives CASSQAGAGGPDDTQYF.

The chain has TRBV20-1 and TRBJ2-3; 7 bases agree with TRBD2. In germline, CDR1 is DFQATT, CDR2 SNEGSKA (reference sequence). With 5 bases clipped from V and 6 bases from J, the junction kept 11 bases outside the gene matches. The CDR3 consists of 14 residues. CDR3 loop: CSASTSMDSDTQYF. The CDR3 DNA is TGCAGTGCTTCGACTAGCATGGACTCTGATACGCAGTATTTT.

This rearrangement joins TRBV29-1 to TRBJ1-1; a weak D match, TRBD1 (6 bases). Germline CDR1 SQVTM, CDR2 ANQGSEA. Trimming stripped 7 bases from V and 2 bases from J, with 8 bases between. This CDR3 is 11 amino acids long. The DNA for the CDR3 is TGCAGCGGGGGACAAAACACTGAAGCTTTCTTT. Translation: CSGGQNTEAFF.

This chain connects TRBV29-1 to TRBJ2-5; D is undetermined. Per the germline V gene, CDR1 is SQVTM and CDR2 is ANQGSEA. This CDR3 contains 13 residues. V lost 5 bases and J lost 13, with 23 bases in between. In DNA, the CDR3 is TGCAGCGTTCGTGGACGGCGAGGCAACGAGCGGTACTTC. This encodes CSVRGRRGNERYF.

CDR3 region: CASSSTDHNEQFF. The CDR3 DNA reads as TGTGCCAGCAGTTCCACAGACCACAATGAGCAGTTCTTC. This rearrangement joins TRBV12-3 or TRBV12-4 to TRBJ2-1; D is unclear. V lost 4 bases to trimming and J lost 5 bases, with 9 bases between them. There are 13 residues in the CDR3.

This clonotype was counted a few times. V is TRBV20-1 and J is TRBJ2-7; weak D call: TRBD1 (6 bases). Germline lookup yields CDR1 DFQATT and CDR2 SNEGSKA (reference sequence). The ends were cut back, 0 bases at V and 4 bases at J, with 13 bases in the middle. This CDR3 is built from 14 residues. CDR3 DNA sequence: TGCAGTGCTAGAGACTTTCAGGGGCGATACGAGCAGTACTTC. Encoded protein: CSARDFQGRYEQYF.

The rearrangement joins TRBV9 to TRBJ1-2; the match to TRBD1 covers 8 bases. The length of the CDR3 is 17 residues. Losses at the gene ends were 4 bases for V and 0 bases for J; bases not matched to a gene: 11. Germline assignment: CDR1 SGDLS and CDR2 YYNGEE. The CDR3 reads CASSPRQGTLANYGYTF. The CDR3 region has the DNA TGTGCCAGCAGCCCCCGACAGGGGACCTTAGCTAACTATGGCTACACCTTC. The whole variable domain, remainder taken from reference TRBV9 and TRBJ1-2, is DSGVTQTPKHLITATGQRVTLRCSPRSGDLSVYWYQQSLDQGLQFLIQYYNGEERAKGNILERFSAQQFPDLHSELNLSSLELGDSALYFCASSPRQGTLANYGYTFGSGTRLTVV.

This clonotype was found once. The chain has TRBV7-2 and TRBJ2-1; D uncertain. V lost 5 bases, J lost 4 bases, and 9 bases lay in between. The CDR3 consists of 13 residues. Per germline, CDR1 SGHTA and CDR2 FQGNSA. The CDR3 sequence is CASSVQKYNEQFF. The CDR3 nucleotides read TGTGCCAGCAGCGTACAGAAATACAATGAGCAGTTCTTC.

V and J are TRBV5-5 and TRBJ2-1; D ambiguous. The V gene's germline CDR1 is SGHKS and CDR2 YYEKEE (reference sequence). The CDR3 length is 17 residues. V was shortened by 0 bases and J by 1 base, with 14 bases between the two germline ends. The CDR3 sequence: CASSLGDDSRSYNEQFF. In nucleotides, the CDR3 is TGTGCCAGCAGCTTGGGGGATGACTCGAGGTCCTACAATGAGCAGTTCTTC.

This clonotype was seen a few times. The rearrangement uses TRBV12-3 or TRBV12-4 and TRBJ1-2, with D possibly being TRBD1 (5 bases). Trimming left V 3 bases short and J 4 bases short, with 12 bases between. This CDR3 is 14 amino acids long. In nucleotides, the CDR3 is TGTGCCAGCAGTTTTCGGGGCGAGGCCTATGGCTACACCTTC. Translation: CASSFRGEAYGYTF.

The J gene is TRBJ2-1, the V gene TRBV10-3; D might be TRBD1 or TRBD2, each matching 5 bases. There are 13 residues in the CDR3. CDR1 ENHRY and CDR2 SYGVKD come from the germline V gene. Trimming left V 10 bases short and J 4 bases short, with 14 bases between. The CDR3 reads CATAGTEYNEQFF. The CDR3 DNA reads TGTGCCACCGCCGGGACGGAATACAATGAGCAGTTCTTC.

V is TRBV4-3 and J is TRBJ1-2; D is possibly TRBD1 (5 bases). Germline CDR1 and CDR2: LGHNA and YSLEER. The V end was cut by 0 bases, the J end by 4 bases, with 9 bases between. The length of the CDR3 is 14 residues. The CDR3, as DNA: TGCGCCAGCAGCCAAGATCCAGGGAGCTATGGCTACACCTTC. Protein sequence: CASSQDPGSYGYTF.

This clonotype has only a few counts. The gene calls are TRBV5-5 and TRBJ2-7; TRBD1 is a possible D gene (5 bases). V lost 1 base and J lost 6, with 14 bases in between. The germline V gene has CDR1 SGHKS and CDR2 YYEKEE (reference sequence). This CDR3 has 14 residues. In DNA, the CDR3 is TGTGCCAGCAGCTTGTGGCAGGGAATAGGCGAGCAGTACTTC. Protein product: CASSLWQGIGEQYF.

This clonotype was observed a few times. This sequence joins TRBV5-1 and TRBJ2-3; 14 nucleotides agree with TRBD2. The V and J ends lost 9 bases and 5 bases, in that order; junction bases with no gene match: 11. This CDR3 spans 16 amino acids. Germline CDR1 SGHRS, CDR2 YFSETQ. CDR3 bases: TGCGCCACCGGCCCCGGGACTAGCGGGGGAGAAGATACGCAGTATTTT. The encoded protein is CATGPGTSGGEDTQYF.

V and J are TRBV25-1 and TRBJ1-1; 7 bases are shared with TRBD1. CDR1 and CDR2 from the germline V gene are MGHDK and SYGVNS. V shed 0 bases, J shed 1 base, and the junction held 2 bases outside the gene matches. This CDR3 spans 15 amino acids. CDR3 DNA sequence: TGTGCCAGCAGTGAATACAGGACAGGGAACACTGAAGCTTTCTTT. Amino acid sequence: CASSEYRTGNTEAFF. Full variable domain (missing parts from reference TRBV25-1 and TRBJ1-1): EADIYQTPRYLVIGTGKKITLECSQTMGHDKMYWYQQDPGMELHLIHYSYGVNSTEKGDLSSESTVSRIRTEHFPLTLESARPSHTSQYLCASSEYRTGNTEAFFGQGTRLTVV.

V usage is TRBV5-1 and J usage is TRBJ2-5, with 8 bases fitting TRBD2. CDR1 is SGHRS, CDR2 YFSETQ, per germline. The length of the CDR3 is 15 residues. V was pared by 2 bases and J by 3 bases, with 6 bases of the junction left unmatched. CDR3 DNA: TGCGCCAGCAGCTTTCGGGGGGGATCAAAAGAGACCCAGTACTTC. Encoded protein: CASSFRGGSKETQYF.

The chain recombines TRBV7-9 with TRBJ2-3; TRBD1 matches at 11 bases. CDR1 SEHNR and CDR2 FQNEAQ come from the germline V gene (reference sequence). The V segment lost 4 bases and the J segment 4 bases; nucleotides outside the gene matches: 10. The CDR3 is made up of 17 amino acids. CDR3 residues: CASSWGTGGRRADTQYF. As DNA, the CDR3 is TGTGCCAGCAGCTGGGGGACAGGGGGGCGCAGGGCAGATACGCAGTATTTT.

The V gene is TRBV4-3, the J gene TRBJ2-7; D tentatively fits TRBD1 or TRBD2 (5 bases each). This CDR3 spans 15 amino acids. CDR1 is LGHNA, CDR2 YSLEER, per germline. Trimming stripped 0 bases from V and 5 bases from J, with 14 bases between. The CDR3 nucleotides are TGCGCCAGCAGCCAAGATCGAGGGGTAGGAAACGAGCAGTACTTC. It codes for CASSQDRGVGNEQYF.

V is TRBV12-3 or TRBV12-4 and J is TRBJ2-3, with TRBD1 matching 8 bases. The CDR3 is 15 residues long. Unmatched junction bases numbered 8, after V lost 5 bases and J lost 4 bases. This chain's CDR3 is CASSHGQGTPDTQYF. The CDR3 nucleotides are TGTGCCAGCAGTCACGGACAGGGTACTCCAGATACGCAGTATTTT.

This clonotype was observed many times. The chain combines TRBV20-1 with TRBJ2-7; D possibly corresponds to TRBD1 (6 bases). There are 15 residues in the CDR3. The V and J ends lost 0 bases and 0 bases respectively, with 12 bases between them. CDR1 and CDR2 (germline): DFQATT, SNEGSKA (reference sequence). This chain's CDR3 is CSARDPGHSSYEQYF. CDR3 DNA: TGCAGTGCTAGAGATCCGGGACATAGCTCCTACGAGCAGTACTTC.

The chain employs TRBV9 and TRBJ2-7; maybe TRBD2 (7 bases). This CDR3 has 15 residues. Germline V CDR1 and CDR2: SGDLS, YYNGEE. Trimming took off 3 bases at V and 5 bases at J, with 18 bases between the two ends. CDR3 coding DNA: TGTGCCAGCAGCGGTGTGTCCGGGGGGCTAGACGAGCAGTACTTC. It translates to CASSGVSGGLDEQYF.

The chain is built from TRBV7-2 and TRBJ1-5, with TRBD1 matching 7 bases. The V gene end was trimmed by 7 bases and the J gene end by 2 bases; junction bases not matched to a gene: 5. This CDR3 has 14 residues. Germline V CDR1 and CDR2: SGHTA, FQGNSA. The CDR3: CASNDGQGNQPQHF. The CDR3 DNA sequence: TGTGCCAGCAACGACGGACAGGGCAATCAGCCCCAGCATTTT.

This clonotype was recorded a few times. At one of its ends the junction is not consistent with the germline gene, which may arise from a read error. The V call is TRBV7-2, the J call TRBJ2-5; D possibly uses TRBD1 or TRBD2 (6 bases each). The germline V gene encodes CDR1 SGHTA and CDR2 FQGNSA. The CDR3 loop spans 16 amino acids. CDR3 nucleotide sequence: TGTGCCAGCAGATTAGGCAGGGGAGCGGGTCAAGAGACCCAGTACTTC. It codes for CASRLGRGAGQETQYF.

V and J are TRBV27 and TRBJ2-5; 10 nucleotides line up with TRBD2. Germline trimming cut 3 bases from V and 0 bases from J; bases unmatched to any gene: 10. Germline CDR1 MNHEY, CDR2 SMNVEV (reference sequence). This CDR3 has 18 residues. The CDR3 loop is CASSLRRPGLAHQETQYF. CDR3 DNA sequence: TGTGCCAGCAGTTTGCGCAGACCGGGACTAGCGCACCAAGAGACCCAGTACTTC.

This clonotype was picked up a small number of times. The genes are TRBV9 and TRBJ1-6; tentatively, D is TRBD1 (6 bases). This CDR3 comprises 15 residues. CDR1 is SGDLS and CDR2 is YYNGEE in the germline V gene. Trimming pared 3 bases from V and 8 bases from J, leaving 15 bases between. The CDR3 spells CASSESRQVDSPLHF. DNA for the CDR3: TGTGCCAGCAGCGAATCCAGACAGGTAGATTCACCCCTCCACTTT. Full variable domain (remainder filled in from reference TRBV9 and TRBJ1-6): DSGVTQTPKHLITATGQRVTLRCSPRSGDLSVYWYQQSLDQGLQFLIQYYNGEERAKGNILERFSAQQFPDLHSELNLSSLELGDSALYFCASSESRQVDSPLHFGNGTRLTVT.